Listed here are 2 T cell receptor beta chains from one sample, sequenced in a study of shared clonotypes between healthy human individuals. Measured with immunoSEQ multiplex PCR; TCRdb has only the in-frame clones, and not every one. Here the sample spans around 620,000 clones, approximately 95% being singletons. CD45RO-negative, CCR7-positively selected cells formed the naive CD8 fraction, excluding terminally differentiated effector memory CD45RA+ cells. Input material: naive CD8+ T cells sorted from blood. These receptors came from a woman aged 25 to 45 in good health.

The chain combines TRBV7-8 with TRBJ2-7, with TRBD2 matching over 7 bases. Germline assignment: CDR1 SGHVS and CDR2 FQNEAQ. This CDR3 contains 16 residues. J was trimmed by 4 bases and V by 5 bases; bases with no gene match: 14. The CDR3 DNA is TGTGCCAGCAGCCCTAACCGGGGACGGGAGGTTTACGAGCAGTACTTC. It translates to CASSPNRGREVYEQYF.

This chain links TRBV9 with TRBJ2-1; D is ambiguous. The CDR3 contains 15 residues. CDR1 is SGDLS, CDR2 YYNGEE, per germline. V was cut by 0 bases and J by 0 bases, with 7 bases left in between. The CDR3 nucleotides are TGTGCCAGCAGCGTAGGGCTACCCTCCTACAATGAGCAGTTCTTC. Amino acid sequence: CASSVGLPSYNEQFF.